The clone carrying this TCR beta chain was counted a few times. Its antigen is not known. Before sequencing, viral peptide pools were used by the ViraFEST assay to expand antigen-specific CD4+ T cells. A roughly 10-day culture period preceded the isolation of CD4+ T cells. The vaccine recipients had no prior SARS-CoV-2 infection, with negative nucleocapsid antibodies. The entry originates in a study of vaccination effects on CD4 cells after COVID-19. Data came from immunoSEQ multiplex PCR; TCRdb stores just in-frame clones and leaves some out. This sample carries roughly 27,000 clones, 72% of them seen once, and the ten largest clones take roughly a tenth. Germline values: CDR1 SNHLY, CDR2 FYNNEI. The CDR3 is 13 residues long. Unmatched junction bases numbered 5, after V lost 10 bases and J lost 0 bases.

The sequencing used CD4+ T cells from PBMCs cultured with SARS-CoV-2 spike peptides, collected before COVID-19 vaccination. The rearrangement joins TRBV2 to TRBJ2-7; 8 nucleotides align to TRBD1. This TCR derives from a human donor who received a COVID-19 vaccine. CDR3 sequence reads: CATRQGSSYEQYF. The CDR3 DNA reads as TGTGCCACAAGACAGGGGAGCTCCTACGAGCAGTACTTC.